This T cell receptor (beta chain) is from a study of CD8 T cells in Susac syndrome. To note about this clonotype: Its target is not known.

cDNA came from roughly 0.53 to 1 ug RNA primed by random hexamers. Via MiXCR, TCRdb re-called the immunoSEQ multiplex PCR reads, giving one row per CDR3 protein. The sample has 150,000 or so distinct CDR3 sequences, about 90% seen once. General observations from the study: It was acknowledged in the study that the number of individuals who were included in its TCR sequencing and HLA analysis was relatively small.

This sequence originates from a human donor in good health. The sequenced material came from CD4+ T cells from PBMCs.

The CDR3 DNA is TGTGCCAGTAGTATATTGGGGGGAGGAATCACTGAAGCTTTCTTT. As protein: CASSILGGGITEAFF. V and J are TRBV19 and TRBJ1-1; D perhaps matches TRBD1 (5 bases). Trimming shortened V by 2 bases and J by 4 bases, and 14 bases separated the two germline ends. Germline CDR1 and CDR2: LNHDA and SQIVND (reference sequence). This CDR3 comprises 15 residues.